Described below is a single TCR beta chain sequence and its context. Its antigen remains unidentified. This sample was included in a study of T cell responses to AZD1222 COVID-19 vaccine. Regarding the study as a whole: Just 5 to 7 AZD1222 recipients were seropositive at baseline.

Libraries were prepared by immunoSEQ multiplex PCR; TCRdb keeps only in-frame clonotypes and omits some of them. This table has some 200,000 clones, just over 90% appearing once. This CDR3 contains 15 residues. The germline V gene has CDR1 SEHNR and CDR2 FQNEAQ (reference sequence). V was shortened by 6 bases and J by 3 bases, with 18 bases between the two germline ends. This sequence was found in an adult in good health. The chain combines TRBV7-9 with TRBJ2-7; tentatively, D is TRBD1 or TRBD2 (5 bases each). This specimen was peripheral blood, taken on day 0 of AZD1222 vaccination. The CDR3 DNA follows: TGTGCCAGCAGGACTGGGGGTAACCGGCACTACGAGCAGTACTTC. Amino acid sequence: CASRTGGNRHYEQYF.